The 21 T cell receptor beta chains reported below all come from one sample, sequenced in a study of circulating CD8 cells and anti-PD-1 response in melanoma. TCR libraries were prepared from approximately 15 ng of total RNA with the QIAseq Immune Repertoire TCR panel. TCRdb re-called the reads with MiXCR, one entry per CDR3 protein. The sample includes several hundred distinct CDR3 sequences, 9.3% of them seen just once. Four subsets defined by PD-1 and/or TIGIT were sorted from live CD3+CD8+TCRalphabeta+ cells. Sequencing was performed on CD8+ T cells from PBMCs, taken at baseline or after one month of anti-PD-1 therapy (not recorded which). The receptors shown here come from a human donor with melanoma.

This clonotype qualifies as medium-sized. The chain links TRBV29-1 to TRBJ2-1; D not certain. Looked up from germline, CDR1 is SQVTM and CDR2 is ANQGSEA. This CDR3 is 12 amino acids long. Trimming stripped 4 bases from V and 5 bases from J, with 9 bases between. This chain's CDR3 is CSVAAGHNEQFF. The CDR3 nucleotides are TGCAGCGTTGCAGCAGGCCACAATGAGCAGTTCTTC.

This clonotype is termed medium-sized. This chain's CDR3 is CAIRQGWGSPLHF. CDR3 nucleotide sequence: TGTGCCATCAGACAGGGTTGGGGTTCACCCCTCCACTTT. The V gene is TRBV28, the J gene TRBJ1-6, with 7 bases that match TRBD1. CDR3 length: 13 amino acids. The J segment lost 9 bases and the V segment lost 10 bases, leaving 9 bases of the junction unmatched. In germline, CDR1 is MDHEN, CDR2 SYDVKM.

Sample share makes this clonotype large. The chain employs TRBV5-4 and TRBJ1-2; D is undetermined. CDR3 length equals 13 residues. CDR1 is SGHNT and CDR2 is YYREEE in the germline V gene (reference sequence). V lost 0 bases, J lost 1 base, and 4 bases lay in between. Written as DNA, the CDR3 is TGTGCCAGCAGCTTGGGAGGTAACTATGGCTACACCTTC. Encoded protein: CASSLGGNYGYTF. Filled out from reference TRBV5-4 and TRBJ1-2, the complete variable domain reads ETGVTQSPTHLIKTRGQQVTLRCSSQSGHNTVSWYQQALGQGPQFIFQYYREEENGRGNFPPRFSGLQFPNYSSELNVNALELDDSALYLCASSLGGNYGYTFGSGTRLTVV.

This clonotype was found a few times. The chain uses TRBV7-3 and TRBJ2-3; 8 nucleotides align to TRBD1. This CDR3 comprises 15 residues. The germline V gene encodes CDR1 SGHTA and CDR2 FQGTGA. The trim removed 5 bases at V and 2 bases at J, leaving 6 bases unmatched. CDR3 protein: CASSLQGDNTDTQYF. CDR3 nucleotide sequence: TGTGCCAGCAGCCTACAGGGGGACAACACAGATACGCAGTATTTT.

By share, this clonotype counts as large. In DNA form, the CDR3 reads TGTGCCAGCAGTATGAATCCAGTGGGCTCTGGAAACACCATATATTTT. Protein product: CASSMNPVGSGNTIYF. The chain carries TRBV12-3 or TRBV12-4 and TRBJ1-3; D ambiguous. The V end lost 5 bases, the J end lost 0 bases, and 14 bases lay between the germline ends. This CDR3 spans 16 amino acids.

By sample share, this clonotype is medium-sized. The gene calls are TRBV6-5 and TRBJ1-6; D perhaps matches TRBD1 (6 bases). V lost 4 bases and J lost 8, with 15 bases in between. The CDR3 contains 15 residues. Germline V gene sequence: CDR1 MNHEY, CDR2 SVGAGI. CDR3: CASSSRDTSDSPLHF. The CDR3 bases are TGTGCCAGCAGTTCCCGGGACACTTCAGATTCACCCCTCCACTTT.

This clonotype qualifies as hyperexpanded. The chain recombines TRBV7-2 with TRBJ2-5; D is tentatively TRBD1 or TRBD2 (6 bases each). V lost 5 bases, J lost 3 bases, and 13 bases lay in between. The germline V gene has CDR1 SGHTA and CDR2 FQGNSA. The CDR3 is 14 residues long. CDR3 amino acids: CASSRWGAKETQYF. The CDR3 DNA sequence: TGTGCCAGCAGCCGATGGGGGGCGAAAGAGACCCAGTACTTC.

By its share, this clonotype is large (0.1 to 1%). The chain has TRBV18 and TRBJ2-5; D may be TRBD1 (6 bases). The CDR3 length is 16 residues. Trimming removed 1 base from V and 1 base from J, with 13 bases in between. Germline V lookup: CDR1 KGHSH, CDR2 LQKENI. The CDR3 loop reads CASSPRAEGVQETQYF. DNA for the CDR3: TGTGCCAGCTCACCACGTGCAGAGGGGGTCCAAGAGACCCAGTACTTC.

In its sample, this clonotype is medium-sized (0.01 to 0.1%). The rearrangement links TRBV7-3 to TRBJ2-3; tentative D call: TRBD1 (5 bases). The V gene's germline CDR1 is SGHTA and CDR2 FQGTGA. Trimming stripped 5 bases from V and 3 bases from J, with 18 bases between. The CDR3 contains 16 residues. DNA of the CDR3: TGTGCCAGCAGCGAAGGGGTCCAGGATCCGACAGATACGCAGTATTTT. Translating gives CASSEGVQDPTDTQYF.

With regard to this clonotype: This sequence may be a read error, since a much larger clone differs from it by one base. The chain recombines TRBV4-1 with TRBJ1-2; D gene unclear. The CDR3 runs 14 residues. From germline, CDR1 is MGHRA and CDR2 YSYEKL. The CDR3 loop is CVSSQDRAFYGYTF. In DNA, the CDR3 is TGCGTCAGCAGCCAAGATCGGGCATTTTATGGCTACACCTTC.

In its sample, this clonotype ranks as large. The chain couples TRBV29-1 to TRBJ2-5, with 9 bases matching TRBD2. Trimming removed 6 bases from V and 5 bases from J; junction bases left unmatched: 4. Germline CDR1 reads SQVTM; CDR2 reads ANQGSEA. CDR3 length: 12 amino acids. The CDR3 nucleotides are TGCAGCGTGCGGGGGGGGAGCGAGACCCAGTACTTC. Protein product: CSVRGGSETQYF.

Details on this clonotype: This sequence may be a read error, since a much larger clone differs from it by one base. The rearrangement joins TRBV2 to TRBJ2-2, with a possible D match to TRBD1 (6 bases). Trimming removed 6 bases at V and 4 bases at J, with 15 bases between. The germline V gene has CDR1 SNHLY and CDR2 FYNNEI. The CDR3 runs 15 residues. CDR3 bases: TGTGCCAGCAGGGATCACCCAGGGGCCACCGGGGAGCTGTTTTTT. As protein: CASRDHPGATGELFF. The full variable domain, completed using reference TRBV2 and TRBJ2-2, is EPEVTQTPSHQVTQMGQEVILRCVPISNHLYFYWYRQILGQKVEFLVSFYNNEISEKSEIFDDQFSVERPDGSNFTLKIRSTKLEDSAMYFCASRDHPGATGELFFGEGSRLTVL.

This clonotype is judged medium-sized. The V and J genes are TRBV2 and TRBJ2-3; D tentatively fits TRBD1 or TRBD2 (6 bases each). The CDR3 extends over 16 amino acids. Germline CDR1 and CDR2: SNHLY and FYNNEI. V dropped 4 bases and J dropped 0 bases, with 14 bases sitting between them. The CDR3 nucleotides are TGTGCCAGCAGTGGAGAGGGGGGCGATAGCACAGATACGCAGTATTTT. Encoded protein: CASSGEGGDSTDTQYF.

By frequency in the sample, this clonotype is medium-sized. This chain links TRBV4-3 with TRBJ1-2; the match to TRBD1 covers 7 bases. The CDR3 runs 14 residues. The germline gives CDR1 LGHNA, CDR2 YSLEER. V lost 4 bases, J lost 2 bases, and 4 bases stayed unmatched. The CDR3 coding sequence is TGCGCCAGCAGCCCCGCGACAGGGAACTATGGCTACACCTTC. It codes for CASSPATGNYGYTF.

This clonotype rates as medium-sized. The V and J genes are TRBV7-6 and TRBJ2-5, with D possibly being TRBD2 (6 bases). The CDR3 is 13 residues long. The V and J ends lost 5 bases and 6 bases respectively, with 13 bases between them. The germline gives CDR1 SGHVS, CDR2 FNYEAQ. The CDR3 reads CASSLVGGKTQYF. DNA of the CDR3: TGTGCCAGCAGCCTAGTGGGGGGAAAGACCCAGTACTTC.

Judged by abundance, this clonotype is medium-sized (0.01 to 0.1%). J is TRBJ2-3 and V is TRBV2, with D possibly being TRBD1 (6 bases). Germline assignment: CDR1 SNHLY and CDR2 FYNNEI. The length of the CDR3 is 16 residues. Trimming removed 6 bases from V and 2 bases from J, with 18 bases in between. DNA for the CDR3: TGTGCCAGCAGCCGGGACACCCATAAATTCACAGATACGCAGTATTTT. Translated: CASSRDTHKFTDTQYF.

A few counts support this clonotype. The rearrangement joins TRBV9 to TRBJ2-2, with D perhaps matching TRBD2 (6 bases). The CDR3 is 14 residues long. V was clipped by 6 bases and J by 4 bases, with 13 bases between them. In germline, CDR1 is SGDLS, CDR2 YYNGEE. The CDR3 protein is CASTEAAGTGELFF. DNA for the CDR3: TGTGCCAGCACCGAGGCAGCGGGCACCGGGGAGCTGTTTTTT.

This clonotype showed up just a few times. Germline is not matched at one junction end, which may reflect a read error. This chain uses TRBV19 with TRBJ2-1; 8 bases fit TRBD2. This CDR3 has 15 amino acids. Germline assignment: CDR1 LNHDA and CDR2 SQIVND (reference sequence). DNA of the CDR3: TGTGCCAGTAGTACATATAGCGGGGTTTACAATGAGCAGCTCTTC. Encoded protein: CASSTYSGVYNEQLF.

Sample share makes this clonotype medium-sized. The rearrangement links TRBV19 to TRBJ2-1; possible D gene TRBD2, 6 bases. This CDR3 spans 13 amino acids. CDR1 is LNHDA, CDR2 SQIVND, per germline (reference sequence). V was shortened by 3 bases and J by 7 bases, with 10 bases between the two germline ends. The CDR3 nucleotides read TGTGCCAGTAGTATTTCTGGGGGGAATGAGCAGTTCTTC. This encodes CASSISGGNEQFF.

In this sample, this clonotype is large. V usage is TRBV7-2 and J usage is TRBJ2-3; TRBD1 matches 7 bases. The J segment lost 1 base and the V segment lost 4 bases, leaving 11 bases of the junction unmatched. Germline assignment: CDR1 SGHTA and CDR2 FQGNSA. This CDR3 spans 17 amino acids. The CDR3 nucleotides read TGTGCCAGCAGCTCGGATCCAGGGGGAAGGGGCACAGATACGCAGTATTTT. This sequence encodes CASSSDPGGRGTDTQYF. Complete variable domain (other parts from reference TRBV7-2 and TRBJ2-3): GAGVSQSPSNKVTEKGKDVELRCDPISGHTALYWYRQSLGQGLEFLIYFQGNSAPDKSGLPSDRFSAERTGGSVSTLTIQRTQQEDSAVYLCASSSDPGGRGTDTQYFGPGTRLTVL.

This clonotype is labeled large (0.1 to 1%). The chain combines TRBV2 with TRBJ2-5; D is possibly TRBD1 (5 bases). CDR3 size: 14 residues. Germline CDR1 reads SNHLY; CDR2 reads FYNNEI. V lost 2 bases and J lost 1, with 8 bases in between. The CDR3 spells CASSEWGGQETQYF. The CDR3 DNA sequence: TGTGCCAGCAGTGAATGGGGCGGCCAAGAGACCCAGTACTTC.